These 5 T cell receptor beta chains came from one sample sequenced in a study of CD8+CD57+ T cells in acquired aplastic anemia. CDR3 and TCR beta VDJ profiling relied on genomic DNA as the template. In TCRdb, the reads were re-called with MiXCR into one record per CDR3 protein. The sample holds hundreds of thousands of distinct CDR3 sequences, about a third seen once. It was patients with CD8+CD57+ cell expansion by flow cytometry who were chosen for sequencing. The material sequenced was sorted CD4+, CD8+, or CD8+CD57+ T cells (not recorded which) from PBMCs. These receptors were collected from a human donor with aplastic anemia.

V is TRBV7-2 and J is TRBJ1-1, with TRBD1 identical over 8 bases. The CDR3 has 16 amino acids. Germline CDR1 is SGHTA and CDR2 is FQGNSA. The trim removed 0 bases at V and 1 base at J, leaving 4 bases unmatched. CDR3 DNA sequence: TGTGCCAGCAGCTTAGCAACAGGGGGGGCGAACACTGAAGCTTTCTTT. Protein product: CASSLATGGANTEAFF.

This clonotype was detected many times. This chain connects TRBV29-1 to TRBJ1-1; no clear D gene. This CDR3 comprises 9 residues. Germline lookup yields CDR1 SQVTM and CDR2 ANQGSEA. Trimming pared 3 bases from V and 7 bases from J, leaving 3 bases between. CDR3 amino acids: CSVDVEAFF. In DNA, the CDR3 is TGCAGCGTTGATGTTGAAGCTTTCTTT.

The table lists this clonotype with a few counts. The rearrangement joins TRBV2 to TRBJ1-5, with D maybe TRBD1 (5 bases). Deletions cut 6 bases from V and 5 bases from J, with 17 bases between. Germline V gene sequence: CDR1 SNHLY, CDR2 FYNNEI. This CDR3 is built from 15 residues. The CDR3 reads CASRERGGRDQPQHF. The DNA of the CDR3 is TGTGCCAGCAGGGAGCGTGGGGGGAGAGATCAGCCCCAGCATTTT.

The V gene is TRBV6-1, the J gene TRBJ1-6; D is unclear. The CDR3 has 16 amino acids. Trimming removed 1 base at V and 7 bases at J, with 14 bases between. The germline V gene encodes CDR1 MNHNS and CDR2 SASEGT. In DNA form, the CDR3 reads TGTGCCAGCAGTGAAGGGCTTAATTGGAGGAATTCACCCCTCCACTTT. It codes for CASSEGLNWRNSPLHF.

This clonotype was detected ten times or more. The rearrangement links TRBV5-1 to TRBJ2-7, with 7 bases matching TRBD1. After removal of 3 bases from V and 5 bases from J, the junction contained 8 bases not matched to a gene. The CDR3 has 14 residues. Germline V gene sequence: CDR1 SGHRS, CDR2 YFSETQ. CDR3 DNA: TGCGCCAGCAGCTCGACGGTCAGGGGGAACGAGCAGTACTTC. As protein: CASSSTVRGNEQYF.